The 8 T cell receptor beta chains in this list originate from one sample, sequenced in a study of blood T cell repertoires in COVID-19. Repertoires were generated with immunoSEQ multiplex PCR, while TCRdb's copy carries only in-frame clones and drops some. The repertoire holds about 160,000 clones, with roughly nine tenths as singletons. The material sequenced was peripheral blood. These receptor sequences come from a man in his 60s with active or convalescent COVID-19.

This clone was recorded a few times. The chain has TRBV10-3 and TRBJ1-2; D might be TRBD1 (6 bases). The CDR3 runs to 14 residues. Trimming stripped 2 bases from V and 8 bases from J, with 15 bases between. Germline V lookup: CDR1 ENHRY, CDR2 SYGVKD. The CDR3 loop is CAISEAMDSYGYTF. The DNA for the CDR3 is TGTGCCATCAGTGAGGCAATGGACAGTTACGGCTACACCTTC.

The V call is TRBV5-5, the J call TRBJ2-7; TRBD2 might be the D (5 bases). V was clipped by 0 bases and J by 6 bases, with 16 bases between them. The CDR3 is 15 amino acids. Germline loops: CDR1 SGHKS, CDR2 YYEKEE (reference sequence). The CDR3 DNA follows: TGTGCCAGCAGCTTGGGTGGGGTAGCGCGCGGCGAGCAGTACTTC. Its protein product is CASSLGGVARGEQYF.

The gene calls are TRBV5-1 and TRBJ2-7; D might be TRBD1 (5 bases). This CDR3 region has 14 residues. Germline CDR1 SGHRS, CDR2 YFSETQ. V was cut by 0 bases and J by 2 bases, with 9 bases left in between. As DNA, the CDR3 is TGCGCCAGCAGCTTGGGGACACTGACCTACGAGCAGTACTTC. Translating it yields CASSLGTLTYEQYF. Filled out from reference TRBV5-1 and TRBJ2-7, the complete variable domain reads KAGVTQTPRYLIKTRGQQVTLSCSPISGHRSVSWYQQTPGQGLQFLFEYFSETQRNKGNFPGRFSGRQFSNSRSEMNVSTLELGDSALYLCASSLGTLTYEQYFGPGTRLTVT.

The chain employs TRBV24-1 and TRBJ1-4; D is perhaps TRBD1 (6 bases). Between the trimmed V and J ends, which lost 4 bases and 4 bases, there was a span of 15 bases. Germline CDR1 reads KGHDR; CDR2 reads SFDVKD. This CDR3 has 16 residues. CDR3 nucleotides: TGTGCCACCAGTGAACCTCACAGGGAATTTAATGAAAAACTGTTTTTT. Protein: CATSEPHREFNEKLFF.

The CDR3 spells CASSTWDSNEKLFF. CDR3 DNA sequence: TGTGCCAGTAGTACGTGGGACAGCAATGAAAAACTGTTTTTT. This sequence joins TRBV19 and TRBJ1-4, with TRBD1 identical over 7 bases. The CDR3 extends over 14 amino acids. From germline, CDR1 is LNHDA and CDR2 SQIVND (reference sequence). J was trimmed by 5 bases and V by 4 bases; bases with no gene match: 4.

This sequence joins TRBV6-5 and TRBJ1-4; D may be TRBD1 (5 bases). V was trimmed by 6 bases and J by 7 bases, leaving 15 bases between them. This CDR3 has 14 amino acids. Germline loops: CDR1 MNHEY, CDR2 SVGAGI. The CDR3 region has the DNA TGTGCCAGCAGCCCCCGGGGGAGGGTTGAAAAACTGTTTTTT. It encodes CASSPRGRVEKLFF.

The chain uses TRBV27 and TRBJ2-7; tentative D call: TRBD1 (6 bases). Germline values: CDR1 MNHEY, CDR2 SMNVEV (reference sequence). V lost 6 bases and J 2 bases, leaving 14 bases between the germline ends. The CDR3 extends over 14 amino acids. The CDR3, as DNA: TGTGCCAGCAGGGTACAGGGATTCACCTACGAGCAGTACTTC. As protein: CASRVQGFTYEQYF.

The genes are TRBV6-5 and TRBJ2-2, with 12 bases identical to TRBD1. Germline assignment: CDR1 MNHEY and CDR2 SVGAGI. This CDR3 contains 14 residues. V gave up 8 bases and J gave up 3 bases; unmatched junction bases: 1. CDR3 nucleotide sequence: TGTGCCAGCGGGACAGGGGGCGACACCGGGGAGCTGTTTTTT. Its translation: CASGTGGDTGELFF.